Listed here are 14 T cell receptor beta chains from one sample, sequenced in a study of prognosis after radiotherapy for stage I lung cancer. Genomic DNA served as the source from which two-round multiplex PCR generated TCR beta CDR3 amplicons. TRBV and TRBJ genes each had their own specific primers in first-round PCR. TCRdb re-analysed the multiplex PCR reads in MiXCR, keeping a single row per CDR3 protein. The table shows under 75,000 distinct CDR3 sequences, with about a quarter occurring only once. Sequencing was performed on PBMCs, taken before or after stereotactic body radiation therapy (not recorded which). The receptors were gathered from a donor over 45 with non-small cell lung cancer.

This clonotype has at least ten counts. The V call is TRBV19, the J call TRBJ1-3; TRBD1 is a possible D gene (5 bases). CDR1 LNHDA and CDR2 SQIVND come from the germline V gene (reference sequence). Deletions cut 3 bases from V and 3 bases from J, with 9 bases between. There are 14 residues in the CDR3. CDR3 protein: CASSMRGVGNTIYF. The CDR3 region has the DNA TGTGCCAGTAGTATGAGGGGAGTTGGAAACACCATATATTTT.

This clonotype was counted many times. The chain joins TRBV2 to TRBJ1-3; weak D call: TRBD1 (5 bases). The CDR3 has 15 amino acids. The V end lost 2 bases, the J end lost 0 bases, and 8 bases lay between the germline ends. Germline CDR1 and CDR2: SNHLY and FYNNEI. CDR3 DNA sequence: TGTGCCAGCAGTGAAAGACAGATCTCTGGAAACACCATATATTTT. Protein product: CASSERQISGNTIYF.

In regard to this clonotype: Given a much more abundant clone one base away, this may be a read error. V usage is TRBV6-4 and J usage is TRBJ2-5; possible D gene TRBD2, 6 bases. Trimming pared 4 bases from V and 4 bases from J, leaving 13 bases between. The length of the CDR3 is 14 residues. Germline CDR1 reads MRHNA; CDR2 reads SNTAGT. The CDR3 here is CASSVGDLGETQYF. The CDR3 region has the DNA TGTGCCAGCAGTGTAGGGGACTTGGGAGAGACCCAGTACTTC.

This clonotype was seen ten or more times. The V and J genes are TRBV28 and TRBJ1-2, with TRBD1 identical over 10 bases. Germline lookup yields CDR1 MDHEN and CDR2 SYDVKM. This CDR3 contains 13 residues. V dropped 7 bases and J dropped 6; count of bases not matched to a gene: 5. The CDR3: CASTLTGGDGYTF. The CDR3 DNA follows: TGTGCCAGCACCCTGACAGGGGGCGATGGCTACACCTTC.

This clonotype has at least ten counts. The chain employs TRBV7-9 and TRBJ2-2; D is uncertain. The V gene lost 4 bases and the J gene lost 6 bases, with 9 bases spanning the gap. Germline CDR1 is SEHNR and CDR2 is FQNEAQ (reference sequence). The CDR3 sequence is 13 residues long. This CDR3 reads CASSSVGSGELFF. The CDR3 DNA reads as TGTGCCAGCAGCTCCGTGGGGTCCGGGGAGCTGTTTTTT. Supplemented by reference TRBV7-9 and TRBJ2-2, the full variable domain reads DTGVSQNPRHKITKRGQNVTFRCDPISEHNRLYWYRQTLGQGPEFLTYFQNEAQLEKSRLLSDRFSAERPKGSFSTLEIQRTEQGDSAMYLCASSSVGSGELFFGEGSRLTVL.

This clonotype occurred many times. The J gene is TRBJ1-5, the V gene TRBV20-1; no firm D call. CDR1 is DFQATT and CDR2 is SNEGSKA in the germline V gene (reference sequence). The V end was cut by 0 bases, the J end by 6 bases, with 18 bases between. The CDR3 runs to 16 residues. The CDR3 DNA follows: TGCAGTGCTAGAGATCTGAGGTCGCAGGAGACTCAGCCCCAGCATTTT. The encoded protein is CSARDLRSQETQPQHF.

This clonotype was seen at least ten times. The chain combines TRBV5-8 with TRBJ2-5; D call uncertain. The CDR3 is 11 amino acids. Trimming removed 2 bases at V and 4 bases at J, with 3 bases between. Germline assignment: CDR1 SGHTS and CDR2 YDEGEE. CDR3: CASSFAETQYF. The CDR3 bases are TGTGCCAGCAGCTTTGCAGAGACCCAGTACTTC.

This clonotype has ten or more counts. The chain employs TRBV5-1 and TRBJ2-2; 10 bases are a match to TRBD2. Germline V CDR1 and CDR2: SGHRS, YFSETQ. Trimming at V came to 2 bases and at J to 5 bases, leaving 0 bases not matched to a gene. This CDR3 is 14 amino acids long. The CDR3 DNA reads as TGCGCCAGCAGCTTACTAGCGGGGACCGGGGAGCTGTTTTTT. Translation: CASSLLAGTGELFF.

The table lists this clonotype with many counts. The chain combines TRBV7-9 with TRBJ2-3; 10 bases agree with TRBD2. The germline V gene encodes CDR1 SEHNR and CDR2 FQNEAQ (reference sequence). This CDR3 spans 17 amino acids. V was clipped by 5 bases and J by 5 bases; unmatched bases: 13. This CDR3 reads CASSLVGLAVFGDTQYF. The CDR3 coding sequence is TGTGCCAGCAGCCTAGTAGGACTAGCGGTCTTTGGAGATACGCAGTATTTT. Full variable domain (remainder filled in from reference TRBV7-9 and TRBJ2-3): DTGVSQNPRHKITKRGQNVTFRCDPISEHNRLYWYRQTLGQGPEFLTYFQNEAQLEKSRLLSDRFSAERPKGSFSTLEIQRTEQGDSAMYLCASSLVGLAVFGDTQYFGPGTRLTVL.

The sample holds many counts of this clonotype. This chain connects TRBV3-1 to TRBJ1-6; possibly TRBD1 for D (5 bases). The V and J ends lost 3 bases and 15 bases respectively, with 15 bases between them. Germline V gene lookup returns CDR1 LGHDT and CDR2 YNNKEL (reference sequence). This CDR3 has 13 residues. The CDR3, as DNA: TGTGCCAGCAGCCAGCAGGGCCCCGGGCGCCTCCACTTT. Amino acids: CASSQQGPGRLHF. The full variable domain, its missing parts supplied by reference TRBV3-1 and TRBJ1-6, is DTAVSQTPKYLVTQMGNDKSIKCEQNLGHDTMYWYKQDSKKFLKIMFSYNNKELIINETVPNRFSPKSPDKAHLNLHINSLELGDSAVYFCASSQQGPGRLHFGNGTRLTVT.

This clonotype was counted ten times or more. The rearrangement uses TRBV7-9 and TRBJ2-3; 9 bases map to TRBD2. CDR3 length equals 15 residues. The trim removed 3 bases at V and 2 bases at J, leaving 3 bases unmatched. CDR1 SEHNR and CDR2 FQNEAQ come from the germline V gene (reference sequence). CDR3 in DNA: TGTGCCAGCAGCTTCGCGGGGGGGAACACAGATACGCAGTATTTT. Translation: CASSFAGGNTDTQYF.

With respect to this clonotype: An end of the junction does not agree with germline; a read error may underlie this. The chain carries TRBV18 and TRBJ2-2, with 14 bases fitting TRBD2. The CDR3 is made up of 18 amino acids. Looked up from germline, CDR1 is KGHSH and CDR2 is LQKENI. CDR3 sequence: CASSLGLAGAANTGELLF. In DNA, the CDR3 is TGTGCCAGCTCATTGGGACTAGCGGGGGCGGCGAACACCGGGGAGCTGCTTTTT. The whole variable domain, filled in from reference TRBV18 and TRBJ2-2, reads NAGVMQNPRHLVRRRGQEARLRCSPMKGHSHVYWYRQLPEEGLKFMVYLQKENIIDESGMPKERFSAEFPKEGPSILRIQQVVRGDSAAYFCASSLGLAGAANTGELLFGEGSRLTVL.

This clonotype was seen at least ten times. The gene calls are TRBV5-1 and TRBJ1-2; D gene unclear. Deletions cut 2 bases from V and 2 bases from J, with 16 bases between. Germline V CDR1 and CDR2: SGHRS, YFSETQ. This CDR3 has 16 residues. CDR3 in amino acids: CASSFRNSALNYGYTF. In DNA, the CDR3 is TGCGCCAGCAGCTTCCGAAACAGCGCCCTCAACTATGGCTACACCTTC. Complete variable domain (other parts from reference TRBV5-1 and TRBJ1-2): KAGVTQTPRYLIKTRGQQVTLSCSPISGHRSVSWYQQTPGQGLQFLFEYFSETQRNKGNFPGRFSGRQFSNSRSEMNVSTLELGDSALYLCASSFRNSALNYGYTFGSGTRLTVV.

As for this clonotype: At one of its ends the junction is not consistent with the germline gene, which may arise from a read error. The chain couples TRBV6-5 to TRBJ2-7; tentatively, D is TRBD1 (7 bases). The CDR3 contains 18 residues. The germline CDR1 and CDR2 sequences are MNHEY and SVGAGI. Here the CDR3 DNA reads TGCGCCAGCAGTTACTCAGCGCTCGCGGGACAGTGTTGGGGCGAGCAGTACTTC. Its translation: CASSYSALAGQCWGEQYF.